This T cell receptor beta chain was recovered during a study of cytomegalovirus exposure and HLA in healthy donors. The length of the CDR3 is 16 residues. Trimming left V 2 bases short and J 2 bases short, with 16 bases between. From germline, CDR1 is SGDLS and CDR2 YYNGEE. Primers included in the PCR were 60 Vbeta and 13 Jbeta primers. Assay: immunoSEQ multiplex PCR; the TCRdb copy retains only in-frame clones and omits some. The table gives 130,000 to 150,000 clones; the top ten clones make up approximately 1.5% of it. The TCR originated in a woman aged 50 to 65 in good health and CMV-seronegative. This chain connects TRBV9 to TRBJ1-2, with a weak D call TRBD1 (5 bases). The sequencing sample was made of PBMCs. CDR3 sequence: CASSVSPITGNYGYTF. The CDR3, as DNA: TGTGCCAGCAGCGTTTCCCCTATTACAGGAAACTATGGCTACACCTTC. Full variable domain (rest looked up from reference TRBV9 and TRBJ1-2): DSGVTQTPKHLITATGQRVTLRCSPRSGDLSVYWYQQSLDQGLQFLIQYYNGEERAKGNILERFSAQQFPDLHSELNLSSLELGDSALYFCASSVSPITGNYGYTFGSGTRLTVV.